This T cell receptor (beta chain) derives from a study of vaccination and CD4 T cells after COVID-19. Looking at the study overall: Post-COVID draws followed diagnosis by a median around 100 days (range 35 to 161).

The CDR3 runs to 13 residues. Germline V lookup: CDR1 MNHNS, CDR2 SASEGT. V lost 6 bases and J 0 bases, leaving 9 bases between the germline ends. Concerning this clonotype: The target antigen is unknown.

The study sequenced cultured CD4+ T cell DNA using the Oncomine TCR Beta short-read assay. TCRdb reprocessed the PCR reads with MiXCR, giving one entry per CDR3 protein. Of fewer than 15,000 distinct CDR3 sequences listed, around half are singletons. Treatment indicated: roughly 10-day PBMC culture with coronavirus spike peptide pools or control peptides (ViraFEST assay). Peptide-pool expansion of antigen-specific T cells preceded TCR sequencing in ViraFEST. A half-volume replacement of the medium with fresh IL-2 medium was performed on days 3 and 7. The material sequenced was CD4+ T cells from blood, cultured in vitro. This TCR came from a human donor who had recovered from COVID-19. This rearrangement joins TRBV6-1 to TRBJ2-7, with a weak D call TRBD2 (5 bases). CDR3 in amino acids: CASRRTASYEQYF. In DNA, the CDR3 is TGTGCCAGCAGGAGGACTGCCTCCTACGAGCAGTACTTC.